The 30 T cell receptor beta chains given below trace back to one sample, sequenced in a study of immune cell composition in non-small cell lung cancer. Sequencing used immunoSEQ multiplex PCR; TCRdb keeps in-frame clones, though not all of them. The table lists under 3,000 clones, more than 65% of them singletons. The normal lung sample lay at least 3 cm, and maximally far, from the tumour. Material for sequencing was non-adjacent lung tissue. The receptor set was obtained from a human donor with non-small cell lung cancer.

This clone was seen more than once but under ten times. This chain connects TRBV5-8 to TRBJ1-5; a weak D match, TRBD1 (5 bases). Germline CDR1 reads SGHTS; CDR2 reads YDEGEE. Trimming took 4 bases from V and 0 from J, leaving 11 bases between them. The CDR3 extends over 15 amino acids. The chain's CDR3 is CASSRTGSSNQPQHF. For the CDR3, the DNA is TGTGCCAGCAGCCGTACAGGCAGTAGCAATCAGCCCCAGCATTTT.

The rearrangement uses TRBV10-3 and TRBJ2-1, with 7 bases lining up with TRBD2. The CDR3 totals 16 residues. V lost 6 bases, J lost 0 bases, and 8 bases stayed unmatched. Germline V CDR1 and CDR2: ENHRY, SYGVKD. CDR3 amino acids: CAIRDQASGSYNEQFF. The DNA of the CDR3 is TGTGCCATCAGAGACCAGGCTAGCGGCTCCTACAATGAGCAGTTCTTC.

The chain is built from TRBV4-3 and TRBJ2-3; weak D call: TRBD2 (5 bases). Per germline, CDR1 LGHNA and CDR2 YSLEER. V was cut by 0 bases and J by 0 bases, with 7 bases left in between. This CDR3 comprises 15 residues. CDR3 in amino acids: CASSQEGRSTDTQYF. The DNA for the CDR3 is TGCGCCAGCAGCCAAGAAGGGAGAAGCACAGATACGCAGTATTTT.

The CDR3 nucleotides are TGTGCCAGCTCACCACCGGAGGGAAACAATGAGCAGTTCTTC. Residues: CASSPPEGNNEQFF. The chain links TRBV18 to TRBJ2-1, with a tentative D call TRBD2 (6 bases). The V gene lost 0 bases and the J gene lost 5 bases, with 8 bases spanning the gap. Germline CDR1 KGHSH, CDR2 LQKENI. The CDR3 totals 14 residues. Using reference TRBV18 and TRBJ2-1 for the parts outside the CDR3, the full variable domain is NAGVMQNPRHLVRRRGQEARLRCSPMKGHSHVYWYRQLPEEGLKFMVYLQKENIIDESGMPKERFSAEFPKEGPSILRIQQVVRGDSAAYFCASSPPEGNNEQFFGPGTRLTVL.

The CDR3 protein is CASSPRQAQGEAFF. CDR3 in DNA: TGTGCCAGCAGTCCCCGACAGGCCCAAGGGGAAGCTTTCTTT. V gene TRBV6-5 combines with J gene TRBJ1-1; D may be TRBD1 (6 bases). V shed 5 bases and J shed 8 bases, with 18 bases lying between them. CDR1 MNHEY and CDR2 SVGAGI come from the germline V gene. This CDR3 has 14 amino acids.

The rearrangement uses TRBV9 and TRBJ1-1; D might be TRBD1 (6 bases). The CDR3 loop spans 15 amino acids. Trimming cost V 0 bases and J 1 base, with 10 bases left between them. Per the germline V gene, CDR1 is SGDLS and CDR2 is YYNGEE. The CDR3 loop is CASSVAGVGNTEAFF. The CDR3 coding sequence is TGTGCCAGCAGCGTAGCAGGGGTTGGGAACACTGAAGCTTTCTTT.

This clone was observed a handful of times. The rearrangement uses TRBV5-4 and TRBJ2-2; tentative D call: TRBD1 (5 bases). The CDR3 extends over 13 amino acids. The germline CDR1 and CDR2 sequences are SGHNT and YYREEE (reference sequence). The V and J ends lost 1 base and 6 bases respectively, with 7 bases between them. CDR3: CASSLRGPGELFF. The CDR3 coding sequence is TGTGCCAGCAGCTTGAGGGGTCCCGGGGAGCTGTTTTTT.

The chain couples TRBV9 to TRBJ2-2; a possible D gene is TRBD2 (7 bases). This CDR3 spans 16 amino acids. Germline V CDR1 and CDR2: SGDLS, YYNGEE. V lost 0 bases, J lost 6 bases, and 15 bases lay in between. The CDR3, as DNA: TGTGCCAGCAGCGTAGCTCCAACAGGGAGGGCCGGGGAGCTGTTTTTT. Its protein product is CASSVAPTGRAGELFF.

The chain recombines TRBV7-2 with TRBJ2-7; the match to TRBD1 covers 7 bases. CDR1 and CDR2 (germline): SGHTA, FQGNSA. The CDR3 is 15 amino acids. With 4 bases clipped from V and 0 bases from J, the junction kept 6 bases outside the gene matches. The CDR3 nucleotides read TGTGCCAGCAGCTCGCCGGGACAGAGCTCCTACGAGCAGTACTTC. Translation gives CASSSPGQSSYEQYF. Full variable domain (outside the CDR3, taken from reference TRBV7-2 and TRBJ2-7): GAGVSQSPSNKVTEKGKDVELRCDPISGHTALYWYRQSLGQGLEFLIYFQGNSAPDKSGLPSDRFSAERTGGSVSTLTIQRTQQEDSAVYLCASSSPGQSSYEQYFGPGTRLTVT.

The gene calls are TRBV7-8 and TRBJ2-7, with a possible D match to TRBD1 (5 bases). Germline V gene sequence: CDR1 SGHVS, CDR2 FQNEAQ. V lost 5 bases, J lost 2 bases, and 10 bases lay in between. This CDR3 has 13 amino acids. DNA of the CDR3: TGTGCCAGCAGCACCAGACAGACCTACGAGCAGTACTTC. As protein: CASSTRQTYEQYF.

The gene calls are TRBV6-5 and TRBJ1-5, with 7 bases lining up with TRBD1. The CDR3 is made up of 15 amino acids. Germline V lookup: CDR1 MNHEY, CDR2 SVGAGI. The trim removed 6 bases at V and 3 bases at J, leaving 8 bases unmatched. CDR3 sequence reads: CASSPLGQVNQPQHF. CDR3 nucleotide sequence: TGTGCCAGCAGCCCACTCGGACAGGTCAATCAGCCCCAGCATTTT.

The J gene is TRBJ2-7, the V gene TRBV6-5; 7 bases are a match to TRBD2. The V and J ends lost 11 bases and 5 bases, in that order; junction bases with no gene match: 12. Germline-derived CDR1 and CDR2 are MNHEY and SVGAGI. This CDR3 spans 13 amino acids. The CDR3 coding sequence is TGTGCCCGAACTAGCTCGGGAGGAGACGAGCAGTACTTC. This gives the protein CARTSSGGDEQYF.

This rearrangement joins TRBV9 to TRBJ2-1, with D perhaps matching TRBD1 (6 bases). The germline V gene encodes CDR1 SGDLS and CDR2 YYNGEE. Between the trimmed V and J ends, which lost 0 bases and 2 bases, there was a span of 15 bases. CDR3 length equals 17 residues. In DNA, the CDR3 is TGTGCCAGCAGCGTAGGGGTAGGGGGACCTACCTACAATGAGCAGTTCTTC. It translates to CASSVGVGGPTYNEQFF.

This clone showed up just once. The gene calls are TRBV13 and TRBJ2-7; 7 bases match TRBD1. CDR1 is PRHDT and CDR2 is FYEKMQ in the germline V gene (reference sequence). The CDR3 consists of 16 residues. The J segment lost 3 bases and the V segment lost 4 bases, leaving 12 bases of the junction unmatched. The CDR3 here is CASSSQQGMKDYEQYF. The CDR3, as DNA: TGTGCCAGCAGCTCCCAACAGGGGATGAAGGACTACGAGCAGTACTTC. The variable domain in full, with the rest retrieved from reference TRBV13 and TRBJ2-7, is AAGVIQSPRHLIKEKRETATLKCYPIPRHDTVYWYQQGPGQDPQFLISFYEKMQSDKGSIPDRFSAQQFSDYHSELNMSSLELGDSALYFCASSSQQGMKDYEQYFGPGTRLTVT.

This chain links TRBV6-5 with TRBJ2-5, with D tentatively TRBD2 (6 bases). V was trimmed by 2 bases and J by 5 bases, leaving 15 bases between them. Germline V CDR1 and CDR2: MNHEY, SVGAGI. This CDR3 is built from 15 residues. CDR3 sequence reads: CASSYDSAEGETQYF. DNA for the CDR3: TGTGCCAGCAGTTACGACTCAGCGGAGGGGGAGACCCAGTACTTC.

The chain employs TRBV5-4 and TRBJ2-7; the match to TRBD2 covers 11 bases. Trimming cost V 3 bases and J 6 bases; bases outside gene matches: 8. Germline assignment: CDR1 SGHNT and CDR2 YYREEE (reference sequence). This CDR3 has 15 residues. The CDR3 sequence: CASSSAGTSGFEQYF. The CDR3 DNA is TGTGCCAGCAGCTCGGCCGGGACTAGCGGTTTCGAGCAGTACTTC.

The CDR3 coding sequence is TGTGCCAGCAGCTTATGGCAGCGGGAGACCCAGTACTTC. Residues: CASSLWQRETQYF. V is TRBV11-2 and J is TRBJ2-5; weak D call: TRBD2 (5 bases). Trimming took off 2 bases at V and 5 bases at J, with 9 bases between the two ends. CDR1 and CDR2 from the germline V gene are SGHAT and FQNNGV. This CDR3 has 13 amino acids.

V usage is TRBV28 and J usage is TRBJ1-5; 11 bases are a match to TRBD1. V shed 6 bases, J shed 7 bases, and the junction held 14 bases outside the gene matches. Germline V gene lookup returns CDR1 MDHEN and CDR2 SYDVKM. The CDR3 totals 17 residues. The CDR3 coding sequence is TGTGCCAGCAGAACTCTCGGACAGGGGGCGCCCTACCAGCCCCAGCATTTT. This codes for CASRTLGQGAPYQPQHF.

This chain joins TRBV18 and TRBJ1-2; D gene unclear. Deletions cut 0 bases from V and 6 bases from J, with 8 bases between. The length of the CDR3 is 13 residues. From germline, CDR1 is KGHSH and CDR2 LQKENI. In DNA, the CDR3 is TGTGCCAGCTCACCACCTGCGGGGAATGGCTACACCTTC. It encodes CASSPPAGNGYTF.

This clone has a handful of counts. The V and J genes are TRBV10-1 and TRBJ2-3; 12 nucleotides line up with TRBD2. In germline, CDR1 is WNHNN, CDR2 SYGVQD (reference sequence). This CDR3 spans 14 amino acids. With 3 bases clipped from V and 7 bases from J, the junction kept 2 bases outside the gene matches. In nucleotides, the CDR3 is TGCGCCAGCAGTGAAGGACTAGCGGGAAATACGCAGTATTTT. It is translated as CASSEGLAGNTQYF.

The chain couples TRBV7-9 to TRBJ2-1; TRBD2 might be the D (6 bases). Trimming cost V 6 bases and J 1 base, with 10 bases left between them. The CDR3 covers 14 residues. From germline, CDR1 is SEHNR and CDR2 FQNEAQ (reference sequence). CDR3 coding DNA: TGTGCCAGCAGGGGGGGAGAGTCCTACAATGAGCAGTTCTTC. This gives the protein CASRGGESYNEQFF.

This chain uses TRBV7-9 with TRBJ2-3, with 8 bases that match TRBD1. This CDR3 is 15 amino acids long. Trimming removed 4 bases from V and 2 bases from J; junction bases left unmatched: 5. The V gene's germline CDR1 is SEHNR and CDR2 FQNEAQ (reference sequence). The CDR3 nucleotides read TGTGCCAGCAGCTGGGACAGGCTAACCACAGATACGCAGTATTTT. It yields the protein CASSWDRLTTDTQYF.

The chain employs TRBV6-1 and TRBJ2-1; possible D gene TRBD2, 6 bases. This CDR3 is 12 amino acids long. Germline CDR1 is MNHNS and CDR2 is SASEGT. Deletions cut 2 bases from V and 12 bases from J, with 11 bases between. The CDR3: CASSEPTRAQFF. CDR3 nucleotides: TGTGCCAGCAGTGAACCGACTAGAGCGCAGTTCTTC.

This clone has more than one count but fewer than ten. The V call is TRBV7-9, the J call TRBJ2-5; 12 positions match TRBD1. The CDR3 spans 15 residues. Germline loops: CDR1 SEHNR, CDR2 FQNEAQ (reference sequence). V lost 1 base to trimming and J lost 5 bases; unmatched junction nucleotides: 2. This CDR3 reads CASSLGGTGGETQYF. For the CDR3, the DNA is TGTGCCAGCAGCTTAGGGGGGACAGGGGGCGAGACCCAGTACTTC.

The chain is built from TRBV5-4 and TRBJ2-5; TRBD1 matches at 7 bases. After removal of 3 bases from V and 5 bases from J, the junction contained 10 bases not matched to a gene. Germline CDR1 is SGHNT and CDR2 is YYREEE (reference sequence). The CDR3 loop spans 15 amino acids. CDR3 sequence: CASSYTTGPEETQYF. The CDR3 nucleotides read TGTGCCAGCAGCTATACGACAGGGCCTGAGGAGACCCAGTACTTC.

The V call is TRBV6-1, the J call TRBJ2-7, with 9 bases matching TRBD2. The V segment lost 1 base and the J segment 5 bases; nucleotides outside the gene matches: 3. This CDR3 is 14 amino acids long. Germline CDR1 is MNHNS and CDR2 is SASEGT. The CDR3 DNA reads as TGTGCCAGCAGTGAAGGACTAGCGGCCAACGAGCAGTACTTC. Translated: CASSEGLAANEQYF.

The chain links TRBV11-1 to TRBJ2-5, with 8 bases identical to TRBD2. The CDR3 length is 18 residues. V trimming: 2 bases; J trimming: 2 bases; junction bases outside the gene matches: 13. The germline V gene encodes CDR1 SGHAT and CDR2 FQDESV (reference sequence). The CDR3, as DNA: TGTGCCAGCAGCTTACGGGGGGGATGGGGCCTCATGCAAGAGACCCAGTACTTC. Translating gives CASSLRGGWGLMQETQYF.

This sequence joins TRBV5-1 and TRBJ2-1; TRBD2 is a possible D gene (6 bases). The germline CDR1 and CDR2 sequences are SGHRS and YFSETQ. The CDR3 sequence is 14 residues long. Trimming pared 4 bases from V and 6 bases from J, leaving 14 bases between. The CDR3 sequence is CASSGGSPGNEQFF. CDR3 bases: TGCGCCAGCAGCGGAGGGAGCCCGGGCAATGAGCAGTTCTTC.

This sequence joins TRBV7-9 and TRBJ1-4; D remains unclear. Germline V gene lookup returns CDR1 SEHNR and CDR2 FQNEAQ (reference sequence). V was shortened by 8 bases and J by 2 bases, with 9 bases between the two germline ends. The CDR3 length is 13 residues. This CDR3 reads CASGRGTNEKLFF. CDR3 DNA sequence: TGTGCCAGCGGCCGGGGTACTAATGAAAAACTGTTTTTT.

The rearrangement links TRBV21-1 to TRBJ1-2. TRBV21-1 is classified as a pseudogene. The CDR3 totals 13 residues. DNA for the CDR3: TGCGCCAGCAGTGAGTCGGGGGACTATGGCTACACCTTC. It is translated as CASSESGDYGYTF.